This T cell receptor (beta chain) was identified in a study of post-analysis software for immune sequencing data (dated by TCRdb to 2014 to 2015). A note on the overall study: Recorded disease courses included relapsing-remitting, secondary progressive and progressive-relapsing multiple sclerosis, with some patients lacking subtype annotation. Patient repertoires were compared against some twelve previously published healthy control repertoires from donors aged roughly 6 to 26 years. A subset of samples was prepared in parallel using single-end sample barcoding, then pooled and co-amplified after Illumina adapter ligation.

To demonstrate the VDJtools post-analysis software, the study profiled TCR beta repertoires from the peripheral blood of approximately twelve young patients with multiple sclerosis. The multiple sclerosis patients were children and adolescents between about 6 and 16 years of age. Paper-wide results and their limitations: The multiple sclerosis patient group was slightly younger than the control group. Significantly lower normalized Chao1 diversity was found in multiple sclerosis patients than in controls, suggesting substantial peripheral T-cell clonal expansion. Strong co-clustering of samples prepared in the same batch was shown by direct clustering with F measure, prompting a batch-effect correction.

Library creation used PCR. Sequencing was performed on an Illumina HiSeq 2500. Unique molecular identifiers were incorporated into TCR beta cDNA libraries to reduce PCR and sequencing biases. Every 1 to 10 million input T cells yielded 500,000 or so cDNA molecules, meaning each molecule approximated one T cell. The same protocol used for the earlier healthy control dataset was applied to prepare and sequence the patient libraries. Within a given batch, samples were prepared together, multiplexed and sequenced on the same HiSeq lane. The paper's data handling went like this. Raw barcoded reads were processed with MIGEC, and single-read molecular identifier groups were discarded before consensus assembly and CDR3 extraction. Clonotype tables were post-analysed with VDJtools, and diversity was normalized by down-sampling all datasets to the smallest sample size. To correct batch-related cross-sample contamination, repertoire overlap clustering matched CDR3 amino acid sequences but not nucleotide sequences. Using fastp trimming at Q25 and MiXCR clonotype assembly, TCRdb reanalyzed the public sequencing data and kept in-frame beta chains. Records with the same CDR3 protein are collapsed into one entry carrying the most frequent genes and DNA. The V and J calls and clone size are TCRdb's, not the authors'. The sample table records almost 700,000 distinct CDR3 sequences; approximately 59% of these occur just once. The ten largest clonotypes hold 11% of the sample.

A remark on this clonotype: Its cognate antigen has yet to be identified. No clone much larger than this one lies a single base away; base qualities are absent.

The origin of this receptor is a girl aged 2 to 10 with multiple sclerosis. Sequencing was carried out using blood.

Here is the DNA: TGTGCCAGCAGTTCTCTACTAACAGATACGCAGTATTTT. Its product reads: CASSSLLTDTQYF. The chain couples TRBV6-5 to TRBJ2-3; no D gene is confidently identified. The germline V gene encodes CDR1 MNHEY and CDR2 SVGAGI. V sheds 4 bases and J sheds 3 bases, leaving 8 bases between their ends. CDR3 length: 13 amino acids, cysteine to phenylalanine. Just CDR3 DNA is preserved here, 39 bases in frame from base 1.